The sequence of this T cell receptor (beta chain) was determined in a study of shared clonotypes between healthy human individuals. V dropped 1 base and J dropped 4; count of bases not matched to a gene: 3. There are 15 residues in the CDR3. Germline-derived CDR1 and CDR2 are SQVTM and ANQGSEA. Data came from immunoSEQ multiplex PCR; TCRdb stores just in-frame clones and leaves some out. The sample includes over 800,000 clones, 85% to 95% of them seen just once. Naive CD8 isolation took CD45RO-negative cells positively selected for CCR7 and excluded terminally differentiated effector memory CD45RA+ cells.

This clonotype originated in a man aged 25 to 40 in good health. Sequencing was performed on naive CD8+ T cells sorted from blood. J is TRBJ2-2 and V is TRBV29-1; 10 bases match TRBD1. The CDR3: CSVEVGDRGTGELFF. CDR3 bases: TGCAGCGTTGAAGTGGGGGACAGGGGCACCGGGGAGCTGTTTTTT.